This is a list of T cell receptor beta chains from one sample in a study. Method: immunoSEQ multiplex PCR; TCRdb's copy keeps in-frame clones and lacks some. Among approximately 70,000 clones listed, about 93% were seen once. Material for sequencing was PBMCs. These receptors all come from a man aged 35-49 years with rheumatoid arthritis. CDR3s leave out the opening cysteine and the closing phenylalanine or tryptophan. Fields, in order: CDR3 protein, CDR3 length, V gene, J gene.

CDR3: ASSLSTGGNYGYT; length: 13; V: TRBV27; J: TRBJ1-2
CDR3: ASSRTVNYGYT; length: 11; V: TRBV5-1; J: TRBJ1-2
CDR3: ASNLASGNEQF; length: 11; V: TRBV14; J: TRBJ2-1
CDR3: ASSREGGNYGYT; length: 12; V: TRBV6-5; J: TRBJ1-2
CDR3: ASSQQGGYNEQF; length: 12; V: TRBV2; J: TRBJ2-1
CDR3: ASSSLRGTDTQY; length: 12; V: TRBV7-9; J: TRBJ2-3
CDR3: ASSLGPGEAF; length: 10; V: TRBV5-1; J: TRBJ1-1
CDR3: ASSLSGRNTEAF; length: 12; V: TRBV7-9; J: TRBJ1-1
CDR3: ATSRGTGGFYEQY; length: 13; V: TRBV15; J: TRBJ2-7
CDR3: ASSSRTSGYSSYEQY; length: 15; V: TRBV11-2; J: TRBJ2-7
CDR3: ASSLRGLNTEAF; length: 12; V: TRBV7-9; J: TRBJ1-1
CDR3: ASSQEGRGRETQY; length: 13; V: TRBV4-1; J: TRBJ2-5
CDR3: ASTRESGYT; length: 9; V: TRBV7-2; J: TRBJ1-2
CDR3: ASSFSVGSNSPLH; length: 13; V: TRBV11-2; J: TRBJ1-6
CDR3: ASSPPTDYEQY; length: 11; V: TRBV7-9; J: TRBJ2-7
CDR3: ASSHSGGAETQY; length: 12; V: TRBV7-7; J: TRBJ2-5
CDR3: ASSISEYSNQPQH; length: 13; V: TRBV7-9; J: TRBJ1-5
CDR3: RAPFSDTQY; length: 9; V: TRBV20-1; J: TRBJ2-3
CDR3: ASSPSSGSNTQY; length: 12; V: TRBV7-8; J: TRBJ2-3
CDR3: ASSPSLPANTEAF; length: 13; V: TRBV18; J: TRBJ1-1
CDR3: ATSVTGSGYT; length: 10; V: TRBV5-1; J: TRBJ1-2
CDR3: ASSPQKGAFDNEQF; length: 14; V: TRBV18; J: TRBJ2-1
CDR3: ASSLSGEKLF; length: 10; V: TRBV5-5; J: TRBJ1-4
CDR3: ASSTDRGSYEQY; length: 12; V: TRBV10-1; J: TRBJ2-7
CDR3: ASGGSSGANVLT; length: 12; V: TRBV27; J: TRBJ2-6
CDR3: ASSSQGYSNQPQH; length: 13; V: TRBV27; J: TRBJ1-5
CDR3: ASRRDRGPYEQY; length: 12; V: TRBV27; J: TRBJ2-7
CDR3: ASSVNRDRRNTGELF; length: 15; V: TRBV9; J: TRBJ2-2
CDR3: ASSPGLANTGELF; length: 13; V: TRBV5-8; J: TRBJ2-2
CDR3: ASSQETGRNQETQY; length: 14; V: TRBV4-2; J: TRBJ2-5
CDR3: ASSSGTTSGSYNEQF; length: 15; V: TRBV7-2; J: TRBJ2-1